The rows below give T cell receptor beta chains drawn from one sample of a study of shared clonotypes between healthy human individuals. Assay: immunoSEQ multiplex PCR; the TCRdb copy retains only in-frame clones and omits some. The repertoire consists of more than 550,000 clones, with 80% to 95% occurring once and the leading ten covering approximately 35%. Specimen: memory CD8+ T cells from PBMCs. These receptors were taken from a man aged 18 to 35 in good health. Some clones in this sample may be carry-over from other donors' samples. Each CDR3 is given with its conserved first and last residue.

>TRBJ2-1|TRBV7-8
CASSSGSGRNPYNEQFF
>TRBJ2-5|TRBV18
CASSPSGTSYGETQYF
>TRBJ1-5|TRBV28
CASSSLGQGGQPQHF
>TRBJ2-7|TRBV21-1
CASSRLIGQPYEQYF
>TRBJ1-1|TRBV19
CAAEGLGDTEAFF
>TRBJ2-5|TRBV28
CASPPPGSWETQYF
>TRBJ2-5|TRBV7-9
CASSFWGHGVQETQYF
>TRBJ2-5|TRBV2
CASSEGQGGETQYF
>TRBJ1-1|TRBV5-1
CASSSKQSSEAFF
>TRBJ2-7|TRBV27
CASSSPPSYEQYF
>TRBJ2-7|TRBV6-6
CASSQRDFKPYEQYF
>TRBJ2-2|TRBV7-2
CASSLPTSTLFTGELFF
>TRBJ1-1|TRBV28
CASSFGTGGFTEAFF
>TRBJ1-2|TRBV9
CASSPGTVGYTF
>TRBJ1-1|TRBV27
CASSLSVRMGTEAFF
>TRBJ2-1|TRBV5-4
CASSPNPGTGEQFF
>TRBJ1-5|TRBV4-1
CASSQGVGQPQHF
>TRBJ2-3|TRBV27
CASSLLLVAGGADTQYF
>TRBJ2-5|TRBV7-9
CASSPKTGQETQYF
>TRBJ1-1|TRBV5-1
CASSGEGETEAFF
>TRBJ1-3|TRBV9
CASSVKAFVSGQGDSGNTIYF
>TRBJ2-7|TRBV27
CASSLSDSYEQYF
>TRBJ2-7|TRBV6-1
CASTRPTASGFEQYF
>TRBJ2-3|TRBV7-9
CASRGRDFADTQYF
>TRBJ1-5|TRBV28
CASSFPGAGQPQHF
>TRBJ2-3|TRBV4-2
CASAQRPLAADTQYF
>TRBJ2-2|TRBV28
CASSLLGGTGELFF